This T cell receptor (beta chain) was found in a study of shared clonotypes between healthy human individuals. Across the study: Each donor had three CD4 naive, three CD4 memory, two CD8 naive and one CD8 memory plate.

Each sorted subset replicate got 200 ng genomic DNA, tens of thousands of genomes. Clones were read by immunoSEQ multiplex PCR, and TCRdb kept only the in-frame ones, dropping some. The table shows 2,500,000 or so clones, with just over 90% occurring only once. Study results and limitations: Only blood samples were collected, and tissue repertoires likely differ.

About this clone: Its matching antigen is unknown. The sample has other DNA sequences that encode this CDR3 too.

Per the germline V gene, CDR1 is MNHEY and CDR2 is SVGAGI. Trimming took 2 bases from V and 1 from J, leaving 9 bases between them. The CDR3 has 14 amino acids. Input material: naive CD4+ T cells sorted from blood. Subset meaning: CD45RA+ positively selected. The clonotype comes from a man aged 18 to 29 in good health. This chain connects TRBV6-5 to TRBJ2-7, with D perhaps TRBD2 (5 bases). As DNA, the CDR3 is TGTGCCAGCAGTTACGGACGGGGATCCTACGAGCAGTACTTC. Its protein product is CASSYGRGSYEQYF.